Shown below are 16 T cell receptor beta chains from a single sample sequenced in a study of shared clonotypes between healthy human individuals. TCRdb keeps only in-frame clones here, not all; method: immunoSEQ multiplex PCR. The sample has about 92,000 clones, 60% to 70% seen once. The material sequenced was memory CD8+ T cells sorted from blood. The subset denotes: CD45RO+ cells pooled with CCR7-negative TemRA cells. The source of these receptors is a man aged 25 to 40 in good health.

The V call is TRBV25-1, the J call TRBJ1-2, with a tentative D call TRBD1 (5 bases). V gave up 4 bases and J gave up 2 bases, with 11 bases separating them. Germline CDR1 MGHDK, CDR2 SYGVNS. The CDR3 extends over 14 amino acids. CDR3 residues: CASSARDRNYGYTF. In nucleotides, the CDR3 is TGTGCCAGCAGTGCGCGGGACCGCAACTATGGCTACACCTTC.

The J gene is TRBJ1-1, the V gene TRBV14, with D perhaps matching TRBD1 (5 bases). The germline CDR1 and CDR2 sequences are SGHDN and FVKESK. The V end lost 1 base, the J end lost 3 bases, and 15 bases lay between the germline ends. CDR3 length: 16 residues. The CDR3 sequence: CASSQVSWGTDTEAFF. In nucleotides, the CDR3 is TGTGCCAGCAGCCAAGTCTCCTGGGGGACGGACACTGAAGCTTTCTTT.

The V and J genes are TRBV11-2 and TRBJ1-5; TRBD1 is a possible D gene (5 bases). Germline CDR1 reads SGHAT; CDR2 reads FQNNGV. The CDR3 extends over 13 amino acids. Trimming took off 3 bases at V and 6 bases at J, with 9 bases between the two ends. The CDR3 loop reads CASSFQQGQPQHF. The CDR3 DNA follows: TGTGCCAGCAGCTTCCAGCAGGGTCAGCCCCAGCATTTT. Full variable domain (remainder filled in from reference TRBV11-2 and TRBJ1-5): EAGVAQSPRYKIIEKRQSVAFWCNPISGHATLYWYQQILGQGPKLLIQFQNNGVVDDSQLPKDRFSAERLKGVDSTLKIQPAKLEDSAVYLCASSFQQGQPQHFGDGTRLSIL.

V is TRBV13 and J is TRBJ1-3; 8 bases agree with TRBD1. The CDR3 length is 18 residues. V gave up 5 bases and J gave up 2 bases; unmatched junction bases: 14. The germline V gene encodes CDR1 PRHDT and CDR2 FYEKMQ (reference sequence). CDR3 region: CASSPIALDRVTGNTIYF. CDR3 nucleotide sequence: TGTGCCAGCAGCCCCATAGCTCTGGACAGGGTCACTGGAAACACCATATATTTT.

This clone was detected only a few times. CDR3 in amino acids: CASSSVGQGNTEAFF. The CDR3 coding sequence is TGTGCCAGCAGTTCAGTGGGACAGGGCAACACTGAAGCTTTCTTT. The chain employs TRBV27 and TRBJ1-1; TRBD1 agrees at 9 bases. With 4 bases clipped from V and 2 bases from J, the junction kept 5 bases outside the gene matches. Germline assignment: CDR1 MNHEY and CDR2 SMNVEV (reference sequence). The CDR3 loop spans 15 amino acids.

This rearrangement joins TRBV4-1 to TRBJ2-5, with a weak D call TRBD1 (6 bases). With 3 bases removed from V and 5 bases from J, the gap between germline ends came to 13 bases. CDR1 and CDR2 (germline): MGHRA, YSYEKL. This CDR3 is built from 14 residues. The CDR3 loop reads CASSQSTGRETQYF. CDR3 nucleotide sequence: TGCGCCAGCAGCCAGTCGACAGGCCGGGAGACCCAGTACTTC.

The chain joins TRBV18 to TRBJ2-5; D unclear. Germline assignment: CDR1 KGHSH and CDR2 LQKENI. The CDR3 sequence is 14 residues long. V lost 2 bases and J 5 bases, leaving 12 bases between the germline ends. CDR3 DNA: TGTGCCAGCTCACCAGCCCAGGCCGGGGAGACCCAGTACTTC. Its translation is CASSPAQAGETQYF. The entire variable domain, with the rest obtained from reference TRBV18 and TRBJ2-5, is as follows: NAGVMQNPRHLVRRRGQEARLRCSPMKGHSHVYWYRQLPEEGLKFMVYLQKENIIDESGMPKERFSAEFPKEGPSILRIQQVVRGDSAAYFCASSPAQAGETQYFGPGTRLLVL.

This clone was seen once. The V call is TRBV5-5, the J call TRBJ2-7, with TRBD1 matching over 8 bases. Losses at the gene ends were 2 bases for V and 3 bases for J; bases not matched to a gene: 10. The germline CDR1 and CDR2 sequences are SGHKS and YYEKEE (reference sequence). The CDR3 consists of 16 residues. The CDR3 sequence is CASSFSLGDRGYEQYF. Here the CDR3 DNA reads TGTGCCAGCAGCTTTTCCTTGGGAGACAGGGGCTACGAGCAGTACTTC.

The chain couples TRBV4-2 to TRBJ2-1, with D maybe TRBD2 (6 bases). The germline V gene encodes CDR1 LGHNA and CDR2 YNFKEQ. The CDR3 contains 16 residues. The V end was cut by 4 bases, the J end by 3 bases, with 16 bases between. The CDR3 DNA is TGTGCCAGCAGCCCCCAAAAGGGCGGGGACTACAATGAGCAGTTCTTC. This codes for CASSPQKGGDYNEQFF.

V gene TRBV7-9 combines with J gene TRBJ2-4, with 7 bases aligning to TRBD2. The CDR3 has 14 residues. CDR1 is SEHNR and CDR2 is FQNEAQ in the germline V gene (reference sequence). V gave up 5 bases and J gave up 13 bases; unmatched junction bases: 14. In nucleotides, the CDR3 is TGTGCCAGCAGCATCCCGCCTCAGACTAGCAACCAGTACTTC. It codes for CASSIPPQTSNQYF.

V is TRBV7-9 and J is TRBJ2-7; TRBD2 matches 8 bases. CDR3 length equals 14 residues. V lost 2 bases to trimming and J lost 5 bases; unmatched junction nucleotides: 5. CDR1 and CDR2 from the germline V gene are SEHNR and FQNEAQ (reference sequence). The CDR3 loop is CASSLSGREDEQYF. The CDR3 DNA reads as TGTGCCAGCAGCTTAAGCGGGAGAGAAGACGAGCAGTACTTC.

The chain is built from TRBV10-3 and TRBJ1-4; no firm D call. The germline V gene has CDR1 ENHRY and CDR2 SYGVKD. The CDR3 has 12 residues. V dropped 0 bases and J dropped 10 bases, with 6 bases sitting between them. The CDR3 DNA follows: TGTGCCATCAGTGAGTCGAGTGCAAAACTGTTTTTT. This codes for CAISESSAKLFF.

The gene calls are TRBV10-2 and TRBJ2-5; a weak D match, TRBD2 (5 bases). Trimming took off 6 bases at V and 2 bases at J, with 10 bases between the two ends. In germline, CDR1 is WSHSY, CDR2 SAAADI. The length of the CDR3 is 13 residues. CDR3 DNA: TGCGCCAGCAGCTCCCAGCGGCAAGAGACCCAGTACTTC. Residues: CASSSQRQETQYF.

The V gene is TRBV5-5, the J gene TRBJ2-1; no clear D. Trimming left V 4 bases short and J 6 bases short, with 8 bases between. This CDR3 region has 12 residues. Germline V gene sequence: CDR1 SGHKS, CDR2 YYEKEE (reference sequence). The DNA for the CDR3 is TGTGCCAGCAGCCCGGACCTCAATGAGCAGTTCTTC. Residues: CASSPDLNEQFF.

The chain uses TRBV6-5 and TRBJ2-7; D not certain. Germline CDR1 and CDR2: MNHEY and SVGAGI. Trimming stripped 10 bases from V and 0 bases from J, with 4 bases between. The CDR3 consists of 10 residues. CDR3 nucleotides: TGTGCCACCAACTCCTACGAGCAGTACTTC. This sequence encodes CATNSYEQYF.

The chain couples TRBV27 to TRBJ2-3, with D perhaps matching TRBD2 (6 bases). This CDR3 is 14 amino acids long. V gave up 4 bases and J gave up 4 bases, with 12 bases separating them. Germline values: CDR1 MNHEY, CDR2 SMNVEV (reference sequence). This CDR3 reads CASSWVSGADTQYF. CDR3 DNA sequence: TGTGCCAGCAGTTGGGTTTCGGGGGCAGATACGCAGTATTTT.